Listed below are T cell receptor beta chains from one sample, sequenced in a study of shared clonotypes between healthy human individuals. Profiling relied on immunoSEQ multiplex PCR, and the TCRdb table lists in-frame clones only, not all of them. The sample has approximately 470,000 clones, about 72% seen once. The specimen sequenced was PBMCs. Receptors originate from a woman aged 40 to 50 in good health. Some clones in this sample may be carry-over from other donors' samples. Each CDR3 is given with its conserved first and last residue. The D gene is left open where the match is weak. Size is stated for part of the rows, as once, few or many counts, or as a class when the clone is expanded.

v_gene: TRBV6-1
j_gene: TRBJ1-4
d_gene: TRBD1
abundance: -
len: 14
CDR3aa: CASRLTGDNEKLFF
CDR3nt: TGTGCCAGCAGGCTGACAGGGGACAATGAAAAACTGTTTTTT

v_gene: TRBV4-1
j_gene: TRBJ2-7
d_gene: -
abundance: few
len: 18
CDR3aa: CASSQAYRPGHSWYEQYF
CDR3nt: TGCGCCAGCAGCCAAGCCTATAGACCGGGGCACTCGTGGTACGAGCAGTACTTC

v_gene: TRBV9
j_gene: TRBJ2-3
d_gene: TRBD2
abundance: -
len: 15
CDR3aa: CASSVEGRGVDTQYF
CDR3nt: TGTGCCAGCAGCGTAGAAGGACGGGGGGTGGATACGCAGTATTTT

v_gene: TRBV7-8
j_gene: TRBJ2-5
d_gene: -
abundance: few
len: 13
CDR3aa: CASSLARMETQYF
CDR3nt: TGTGCCAGCAGCTTAGCGCGGATGGAGACCCAGTACTTC

v_gene: TRBV18
j_gene: TRBJ2-1
d_gene: -
abundance: -
len: 14
CDR3aa: CASSPPVLYNEQFF
CDR3nt: TGTGCCAGCTCACCACCGGTACTATACAATGAGCAGTTCTTC

v_gene: TRBV7-9
j_gene: TRBJ1-3
d_gene: -
abundance: once
len: 16
CDR3aa: CASSRMLQGLGNTIYF
CDR3nt: TGTGCCAGCAGCCGTATGCTACAGGGCCTTGGAAACACCATATATTTT

v_gene: TRBV11-2
j_gene: TRBJ2-1
d_gene: -
abundance: -
len: 14
CDR3aa: CASSLLAGHNEQFF
CDR3nt: TGTGCCAGCAGCTTATTGGCGGGCCACAATGAGCAGTTCTTC

v_gene: TRBV5-1
j_gene: TRBJ1-1
d_gene: -
abundance: -
len: 13
CDR3aa: CASSLQGDTEAFF
CDR3nt: TGCGCCAGCAGCTTACAGGGTGACACTGAAGCTTTCTTT

v_gene: TRBV5-6
j_gene: TRBJ2-1
d_gene: TRBD2
abundance: once
len: 15
CDR3aa: CASSLGTSVYNEQFF
CDR3nt: TGTGCCAGCAGCTTAGGGACTAGCGTCTACAATGAGCAGTTCTTC

v_gene: TRBV15
j_gene: TRBJ2-1
d_gene: -
abundance: -
len: 15
CDR3aa: CATSKQTSSYNEQFF
CDR3nt: TGTGCCACCAGCAAGCAGACAAGCTCCTACAATGAGCAGTTCTTC

v_gene: TRBV28
j_gene: TRBJ2-7
d_gene: TRBD2
abundance: few
len: 15
CDR3aa: CASSPSGSLSYEQYF
CDR3nt: TGTGCCAGCAGTCCGAGCGGGAGCCTCTCCTACGAGCAGTACTTC

v_gene: TRBV19
j_gene: TRBJ2-3
d_gene: -
abundance: -
len: 16
CDR3aa: CASSITSTGSTDTQYF
CDR3nt: TGTGCCAGTAGTATAACGTCCACAGGAAGCACAGATACGCAGTATTTT

v_gene: TRBV7-3
j_gene: TRBJ2-7
d_gene: -
abundance: -
len: 13
CDR3aa: CASSLTGDYVQYF
CDR3nt: TGTGCCAGCAGCTTAACGGGGGATTACGTGCAGTACTTC

v_gene: TRBV19
j_gene: TRBJ2-2
d_gene: TRBD2
abundance: once
len: 15
CDR3aa: CASSIQLAEAGELFF
CDR3nt: TGTGCCAGTAGTATCCAACTAGCGGAGGCCGGGGAGCTGTTTTTT

v_gene: TRBV15
j_gene: TRBJ2-5
d_gene: -
abundance: -
len: 15
CDR3aa: CATSRDWAPGETQYF
CDR3nt: TGTGCCACCAGCAGAGATTGGGCGCCTGGAGAGACCCAGTACTTC

v_gene: TRBV6-4
j_gene: TRBJ2-3
d_gene: TRBD2
abundance: once
len: 15
CDR3aa: CASSEERGSTDTQYF
CDR3nt: TGTGCCAGCAGTGAAGAGCGGGGGAGCACAGATACGCAGTATTTT

v_gene: TRBV25-1
j_gene: TRBJ1-3
d_gene: -
abundance: many
len: 13
CDR3aa: CASSEQGGNTIYF
CDR3nt: TGTGCCAGCAGTGAACAGGGTGGAAACACCATATATTTT

v_gene: TRBV7-6
j_gene: TRBJ2-2
d_gene: -
abundance: -
len: 17
CDR3aa: CASSLAAGHSNTGELFF
CDR3nt: TGTGCCAGCAGCTTAGCGGCGGGACACTCGAACACCGGGGAGCTGTTTTTT

v_gene: TRBV19
j_gene: TRBJ2-3
d_gene: -
abundance: -
len: 14
CDR3aa: CASSSRASTDTQYF
CDR3nt: TGTGCCAGTAGTAGTAGGGCGTCGACAGATACGCAGTATTTT

v_gene: TRBV29-1
j_gene: TRBJ2-7
d_gene: TRBD1
abundance: -
len: 15
CDR3aa: CSVEARDRGFNEQYF
CDR3nt: TGCAGCGTTGAAGCCCGGGACAGGGGTTTCAACGAGCAGTACTTC

v_gene: TRBV18
j_gene: TRBJ1-1
d_gene: TRBD1
abundance: -
len: 14
CDR3aa: CASSQDRANTEAFF
CDR3nt: TGTGCCAGCTCACAGGACAGGGCGAACACTGAAGCTTTCTTT

v_gene: TRBV4-3
j_gene: TRBJ1-4
d_gene: -
abundance: -
len: 13
CDR3aa: CASSQDGNEKLFF
CDR3nt: TGCGCCAGCAGCCAAGACGGGAATGAAAAACTGTTTTTT

v_gene: TRBV12-2
j_gene: TRBJ1-2
d_gene: -
abundance: many
len: 10
CDR3aa: CASRFRGYTF
CDR3nt: TGTGCAAGTCGCTTTCGAGGCTACACCTTC

v_gene: TRBV4-1
j_gene: TRBJ2-2
d_gene: TRBD1
abundance: -
len: 19
CDR3aa: CASSQDTGQGFSNTGELFF
CDR3nt: TGCGCCAGCAGCCAAGATACGGGACAGGGGTTTTCGAACACCGGGGAGCTGTTTTTT

v_gene: TRBV11-2
j_gene: TRBJ2-7
d_gene: TRBD1
abundance: -
len: 13
CDR3aa: CASSLGGSGQVYF
CDR3nt: TGTGCCAGCAGCTTAGGGGGGTCGGGACAGGTGTACTTC

v_gene: TRBV2
j_gene: TRBJ2-7
d_gene: -
abundance: once
len: 13
CDR3aa: CASSRDIPYEQYF
CDR3nt: TGTGCCAGCAGTCGGGACATCCCCTACGAGCAGTACTTC

v_gene: TRBV10-2
j_gene: TRBJ1-2
d_gene: TRBD1
abundance: -
len: 13
CDR3aa: CASGGQLNYGYTF
CDR3nt: TGCGCCAGCGGGGGACAGCTGAACTATGGCTACACCTTC

v_gene: TRBV19
j_gene: TRBJ2-2
d_gene: -
abundance: -
len: 12
CDR3aa: CASSRVAGELFF
CDR3nt: TGTGCCAGTAGCCGGGTGGCCGGGGAGCTGTTTTTT

v_gene: TRBV6-5
j_gene: TRBJ2-1
d_gene: -
abundance: -
len: 14
CDR3aa: CASSRRAAYNEQFF
CDR3nt: TGTGCCAGCAGTCGACGAGCGGCCTACAATGAGCAGTTCTTC

v_gene: TRBV11-2
j_gene: TRBJ2-2
d_gene: -
abundance: -
len: 16
CDR3aa: CASSPNPVQNTGELFF
CDR3nt: TGTGCCAGCAGCCCCAACCCGGTCCAGAACACCGGGGAGCTGTTTTTT

v_gene: TRBV28
j_gene: TRBJ1-4
d_gene: TRBD1
abundance: -
len: 15
CDR3aa: CASIEGTATNEKLFF
CDR3nt: TGTGCCAGCATCGAAGGGACAGCAACTAATGAAAAACTGTTTTTT

v_gene: TRBV7-9
j_gene: TRBJ2-1
d_gene: TRBD2
abundance: -
len: 17
CDR3aa: CASSLGEGLAGVGEQFF
CDR3nt: TGTGCCAGCAGCTTAGGAGAGGGACTAGCGGGAGTTGGTGAGCAGTTCTTC

v_gene: TRBV7-2
j_gene: TRBJ2-6
d_gene: -
abundance: -
len: 15
CDR3aa: CASSYTRTGANVLTF
CDR3nt: TGTGCCAGCAGCTACACACGCACTGGGGCCAACGTCCTGACTTTC

v_gene: TRBV30
j_gene: TRBJ1-1
d_gene: -
abundance: -
len: 10
CDR3aa: CAWSNTEAFF
CDR3nt: TGTGCCTGGAGTAACACTGAAGCTTTCTTT

v_gene: TRBV29-1
j_gene: TRBJ2-7
d_gene: TRBD1
abundance: few
len: 17
CDR3aa: CSVEEGAPGQGAYEQYF
CDR3nt: TGCAGCGTTGAGGAGGGGGCCCCGGGACAGGGGGCGTACGAGCAGTACTTC

v_gene: TRBV5-1
j_gene: TRBJ2-1
d_gene: TRBD1
abundance: -
len: 14
CDR3aa: CASSSGQGYNEQFF
CDR3nt: TGCGCCAGCAGCTCCGGACAGGGCTACAATGAGCAGTTCTTC

v_gene: TRBV2
j_gene: TRBJ2-7
d_gene: -
abundance: few
len: 13
CDR3aa: CASRGPEPYEQYF
CDR3nt: TGTGCCAGCCGAGGCCCAGAACCCTACGAGCAGTACTTC

v_gene: TRBV2
j_gene: TRBJ1-1
d_gene: -
abundance: -
len: 16
CDR3aa: CASTVREVRMNTEAFF
CDR3nt: TGTGCCAGCACCGTCCGGGAAGTTCGTATGAACACTGAAGCTTTCTTT

v_gene: TRBV30
j_gene: TRBJ1-4
d_gene: -
abundance: -
len: 14
CDR3aa: CAWTREGVREKLFF
CDR3nt: TGTGCCTGGACAAGAGAAGGGGTTCGCGAAAAACTGTTTTTT

v_gene: TRBV28
j_gene: TRBJ1-1
d_gene: -
abundance: -
len: 11
CDR3aa: CASTGVPGAFF
CDR3nt: TGTGCGAGTACGGGGGTTCCGGGAGCTTTCTTT

v_gene: TRBV29-1
j_gene: TRBJ2-7
d_gene: TRBD2
abundance: -
len: 21
CDR3aa: CSVFYWGTQGSGTSKAYEQYF
CDR3nt: TGCAGCGTTTTCTATTGGGGAACCCAGGGATCCGGGACTAGTAAAGCATACGAGCAGTACTTC

v_gene: TRBV30
j_gene: TRBJ1-5
d_gene: -
abundance: once
len: 14
CDR3aa: CAWRAPASNQPQHF
CDR3nt: TGTGCCTGGAGAGCCCCGGCTAGCAATCAGCCCCAGCATTTT

v_gene: TRBV11-2
j_gene: TRBJ1-5
d_gene: -
abundance: -
len: 15
CDR3aa: CASTMGGASGQPQHF
CDR3nt: TGTGCCAGCACAATGGGGGGGGCGTCAGGTCAGCCCCAGCATTTT